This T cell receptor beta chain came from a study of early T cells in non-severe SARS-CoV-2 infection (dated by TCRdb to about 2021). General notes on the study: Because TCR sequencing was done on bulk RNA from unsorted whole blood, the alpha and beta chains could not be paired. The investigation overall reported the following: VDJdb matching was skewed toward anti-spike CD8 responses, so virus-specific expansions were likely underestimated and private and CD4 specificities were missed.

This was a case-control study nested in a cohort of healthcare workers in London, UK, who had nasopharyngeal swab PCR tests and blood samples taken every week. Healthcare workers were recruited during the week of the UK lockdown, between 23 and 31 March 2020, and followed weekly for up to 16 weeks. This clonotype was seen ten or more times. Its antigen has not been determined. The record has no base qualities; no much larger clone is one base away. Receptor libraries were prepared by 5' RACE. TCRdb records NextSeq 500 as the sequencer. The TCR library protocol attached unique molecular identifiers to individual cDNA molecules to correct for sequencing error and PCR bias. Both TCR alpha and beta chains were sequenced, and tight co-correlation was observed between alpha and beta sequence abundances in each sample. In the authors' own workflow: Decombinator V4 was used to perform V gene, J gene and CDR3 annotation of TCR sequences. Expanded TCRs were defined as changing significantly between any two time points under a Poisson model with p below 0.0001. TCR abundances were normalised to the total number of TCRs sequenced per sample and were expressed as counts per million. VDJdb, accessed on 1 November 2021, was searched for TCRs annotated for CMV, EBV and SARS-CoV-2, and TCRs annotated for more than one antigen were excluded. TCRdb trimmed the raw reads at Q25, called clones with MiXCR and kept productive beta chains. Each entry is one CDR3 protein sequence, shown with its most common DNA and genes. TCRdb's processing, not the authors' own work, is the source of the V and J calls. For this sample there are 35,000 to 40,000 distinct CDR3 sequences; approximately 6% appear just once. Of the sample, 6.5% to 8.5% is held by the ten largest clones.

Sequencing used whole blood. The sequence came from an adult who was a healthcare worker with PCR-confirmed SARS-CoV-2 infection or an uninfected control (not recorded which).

The DNA sequence reads TGTGCCAGCAGCTTACACGGGGCCTACGAGCAGTACTTC. Translation gives CASSLHGAYEQYF. The V and J genes are TRBV7-6 and TRBJ2-7; the D segment could be TRBD2, given 5 matching bases. CDR1 and CDR2, looked up from the germline V gene, are SGHVS and FNYEAQ. V lost 2 bases and J lost 2 bases; the stretch between them is 7 bases long. The CDR3 measures 13 amino acids from cysteine to phenylalanine. Solely the CDR3 DNA is kept, with 39 bases framed from the first base.